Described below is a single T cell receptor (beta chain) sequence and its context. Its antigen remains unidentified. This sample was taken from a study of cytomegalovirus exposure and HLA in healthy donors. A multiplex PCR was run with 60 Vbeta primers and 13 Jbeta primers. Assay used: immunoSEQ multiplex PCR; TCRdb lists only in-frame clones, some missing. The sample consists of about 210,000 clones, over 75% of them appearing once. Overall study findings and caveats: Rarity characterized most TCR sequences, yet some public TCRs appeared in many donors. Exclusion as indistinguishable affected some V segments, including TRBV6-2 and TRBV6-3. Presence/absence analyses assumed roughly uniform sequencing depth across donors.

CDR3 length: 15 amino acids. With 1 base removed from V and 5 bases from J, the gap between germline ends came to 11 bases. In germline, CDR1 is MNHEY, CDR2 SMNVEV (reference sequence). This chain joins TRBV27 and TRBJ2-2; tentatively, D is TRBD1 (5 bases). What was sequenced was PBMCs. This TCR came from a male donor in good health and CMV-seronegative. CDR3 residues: CASSLLGVETGELFF. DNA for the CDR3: TGTGCCAGCAGTTTATTAGGGGTGGAGACCGGGGAGCTGTTTTTT.